This T cell receptor (beta chain) was sequenced during a study of cytomegalovirus exposure and HLA in healthy donors. PCR used 60 Vbeta primers and 13 Jbeta primers. The protocol was immunoSEQ multiplex PCR, while the TCRdb copy is restricted to in-frame clones and leaves out a portion. The sample lists around 91,000 clones; around 80% were seen once. Overall study findings and caveats: Both high specificity and high sensitivity reportedly marked the classifier's diagnosis of cytomegalovirus status. At a 0.05 false discovery rate, a later analysis found 15,000 to 20,000 TCR beta sequences to be associated with HLA alleles. Testing in vitro showed a few CMV-associated chains specific for CMV antigens.

The length of the CDR3 is 15 residues. Trimming took 4 bases from V and 1 from J, leaving 13 bases between them. Looked up from germline, CDR1 is MDHEN and CDR2 is SYDVKM. These donors counted as nominally healthy when sampled, but unrecorded immune exposures were likely. Remarks on this clone: Its target is unknown.

This chain joins TRBV28 and TRBJ1-2; tentative D call: TRBD1 (5 bases). The receptor was derived from a male donor in good health and CMV-seropositive. The sequenced material came from PBMCs. Written as DNA, the CDR3 is TGTGCCAGCAGTTCACAGGAGACCTTTAACTATGGCTACACCTTC. This sequence encodes CASSSQETFNYGYTF.